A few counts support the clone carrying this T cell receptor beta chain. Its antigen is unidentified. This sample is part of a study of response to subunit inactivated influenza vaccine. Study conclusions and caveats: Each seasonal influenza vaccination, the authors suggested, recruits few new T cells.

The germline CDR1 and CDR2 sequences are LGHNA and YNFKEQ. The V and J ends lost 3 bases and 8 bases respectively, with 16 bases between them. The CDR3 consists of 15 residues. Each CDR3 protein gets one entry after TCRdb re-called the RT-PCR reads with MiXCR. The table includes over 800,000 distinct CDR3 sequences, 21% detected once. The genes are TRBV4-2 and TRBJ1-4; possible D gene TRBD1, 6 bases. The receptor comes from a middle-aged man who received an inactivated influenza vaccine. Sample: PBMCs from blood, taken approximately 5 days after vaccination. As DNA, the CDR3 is TGTGCCAGCAGCCATCCAGGCAGGGGCGGCGAAAAACTGTTTTTT. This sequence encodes CASSHPGRGGEKLFF.